The rows below give T cell receptor beta chains drawn from one sample of a study of blood T cell repertoires in COVID-19. Produced via immunoSEQ multiplex PCR; TCRdb's table is partial and in-frame only. Among around 120,000 clones listed, over 55% were seen once. Sequencing was carried out using peripheral blood. The receptors were sampled from a woman in her 70s with acute or convalescent COVID-19. The CDR3 runs from the conserved cysteine through the conserved F or W. Each record gives: D gene, V gene, clone size, J gene, CDR3 length, CDR3 DNA, CDR3 protein. D genes are given only for firm matches. Rows give clone size only sometimes, using once, few, many, or a class for an expanded clone.

d_gene: -
v_gene: TRBV6-5
abundance: -
j_gene: TRBJ1-6
len: 15
CDR3nt: TGTGCCAGCAGTCCCCGCCTACAGGGTAATTCACCCCTCCACTTT
CDR3aa: CASSPRLQGNSPLHF

d_gene: -
v_gene: TRBV30
abundance: -
j_gene: TRBJ1-1
len: 15
CDR3nt: TGTGCCTGGAGTGTATCTCGAGGGTGGGGCACTGAAGCTTTCTTT
CDR3aa: CAWSVSRGWGTEAFF

d_gene: -
v_gene: TRBV9
abundance: -
j_gene: TRBJ1-2
len: 12
CDR3nt: TGTGCCAGCAGCTTATACAACGATGGCTACACCTTC
CDR3aa: CASSLYNDGYTF

d_gene: TRBD1
v_gene: TRBV19
abundance: -
j_gene: TRBJ1-2
len: 17
CDR3nt: TGTGCCAGTAGCCAGACAGGGTTTGAAGAGGCTAACTATGGCTACACCTTC
CDR3aa: CASSQTGFEEANYGYTF

d_gene: -
v_gene: TRBV18
abundance: -
j_gene: TRBJ2-5
len: 15
CDR3nt: TGTGCCAGCTCACCATGGTTCGGGGAGTTGGAGACCCAGTACTTC
CDR3aa: CASSPWFGELETQYF

d_gene: TRBD1
v_gene: TRBV6-5
abundance: -
j_gene: TRBJ2-4
len: 14
CDR3nt: TGTGCCAGCAGTTCCGACAGGGGGGGAAACATTCAGTACTTC
CDR3aa: CASSSDRGGNIQYF

d_gene: -
v_gene: TRBV7-2
abundance: -
j_gene: TRBJ1-2
len: 15
CDR3nt: TGTGCCAGCAGCTTAGAGTTTTCACAGCTTCATGGCTACACCTTC
CDR3aa: CASSLEFSQLHGYTF

d_gene: TRBD1
v_gene: TRBV19
abundance: -
j_gene: TRBJ1-5
len: 17
CDR3nt: TGTGCCAGTAGTAAGGCACGTCAAACAGGGGTTGGACAGCCCCAGCATTTT
CDR3aa: CASSKARQTGVGQPQHF

d_gene: -
v_gene: TRBV5-8
abundance: once
j_gene: TRBJ2-7
len: 13
CDR3nt: TGTGCCAGCAGAATGACAGGTTCCTACGAGCAGTACTTC
CDR3aa: CASRMTGSYEQYF

d_gene: -
v_gene: TRBV2
abundance: -
j_gene: TRBJ2-3
len: 13
CDR3nt: TGTGCCAGCAGTGACAACTGGACAGATACGCAGTATTTT
CDR3aa: CASSDNWTDTQYF

d_gene: TRBD1
v_gene: TRBV10-3
abundance: -
j_gene: TRBJ2-3
len: 15
CDR3nt: TGTGCCATCAGTGGGGGACAGGGCGCCACAGATACGCAGTATTTT
CDR3aa: CAISGGQGATDTQYF

d_gene: TRBD1
v_gene: TRBV7-9
abundance: -
j_gene: TRBJ1-5
len: 17
CDR3nt: TGTGCCAGCAGCTTAGCTCGCGGTGGGACAGGGACCCAGCCCCAGCATTTT
CDR3aa: CASSLARGGTGTQPQHF

d_gene: -
v_gene: TRBV5-1
abundance: -
j_gene: TRBJ1-5
len: 17
CDR3nt: TGCGCCAGCAGCTTGGTTCCACCCAGCGGGGGCAATCAGCCCCAGCATTTT
CDR3aa: CASSLVPPSGGNQPQHF

d_gene: TRBD2
v_gene: TRBV13
abundance: -
j_gene: TRBJ2-3
len: 15
CDR3nt: TGTGCCAGCAGCTCGAGACTAGCGAGCACAGATACGCAGTATTTT
CDR3aa: CASSSRLASTDTQYF

d_gene: -
v_gene: TRBV14
abundance: many
j_gene: TRBJ1-4
len: 16
CDR3nt: TGTGCCAGCAGCCGCGGAGGGCTATCAACTAATGAAAAACTGTTTTTT
CDR3aa: CASSRGGLSTNEKLFF

d_gene: -
v_gene: TRBV6-2/TRBV6-3
abundance: -
j_gene: TRBJ2-5
len: 16
CDR3nt: TGTGCCAGCAGTTCGGTTTCTCTCGAACCCCAAGAGACCCAGTACTTC
CDR3aa: CASSSVSLEPQETQYF

d_gene: -
v_gene: TRBV10-3
abundance: -
j_gene: TRBJ2-3
len: 11
CDR3nt: TGTGCCATCGGACAGTGGGATACGCAGTATTTT
CDR3aa: CAIGQWDTQYF

d_gene: -
v_gene: TRBV5-5
abundance: -
j_gene: TRBJ1-1
len: 13
CDR3nt: TGTGCCAGCAGCCAACAGGGCTTCACTGAAGCTTTCTTT
CDR3aa: CASSQQGFTEAFF

d_gene: TRBD1
v_gene: TRBV29-1
abundance: few
j_gene: TRBJ2-7
len: 12
CDR3nt: TGCAGCGTCCTGGGACAGGGGGGAAAGCAGTACTTC
CDR3aa: CSVLGQGGKQYF

d_gene: TRBD1
v_gene: TRBV6-2/TRBV6-3
abundance: few
j_gene: TRBJ1-5
len: 12
CDR3nt: TGTGCCAGCAGTTACACAGGGGGGCCCCAGCATTTT
CDR3aa: CASSYTGGPQHF

d_gene: -
v_gene: TRBV25-1
abundance: few
j_gene: TRBJ1-6
len: 14
CDR3nt: TGTGCCAGCAGTGGGAGCTCCTATAATTCACCCCTCCACTTT
CDR3aa: CASSGSSYNSPLHF

d_gene: -
v_gene: TRBV7-2
abundance: -
j_gene: TRBJ1-3
len: 14
CDR3nt: TGTGCCAGCAGCTTAATTAGCTCTGGAAACACCATATATTTT
CDR3aa: CASSLISSGNTIYF

d_gene: TRBD1
v_gene: TRBV5-4
abundance: few
j_gene: TRBJ1-1
len: 15
CDR3nt: TGTGCCAGCAGCGCCCGGACAGGGAGGAACACTGAAGCTTTCTTT
CDR3aa: CASSARTGRNTEAFF

d_gene: TRBD1
v_gene: TRBV7-2
abundance: -
j_gene: TRBJ1-6
len: 15
CDR3nt: TGTGCCAGCAGCCCAGCGGGACAGGGGACTTCACCCCTCCACTTT
CDR3aa: CASSPAGQGTSPLHF

d_gene: TRBD1
v_gene: TRBV5-5
abundance: -
j_gene: TRBJ2-7
len: 14
CDR3nt: TGTGCCAGCAGTCCGACAGGGGTGTCTTACGAGCAGTACTTC
CDR3aa: CASSPTGVSYEQYF

d_gene: -
v_gene: TRBV10-1
abundance: few
j_gene: TRBJ1-1
len: 15
CDR3nt: TGCGCCAGCAGTGAGGTCGGGGGGGAGAACACTGAAGCTTTCTTT
CDR3aa: CASSEVGGENTEAFF

d_gene: -
v_gene: TRBV5-1
abundance: -
j_gene: TRBJ1-2
len: 15
CDR3nt: TGCGCCAGCAGCTTGGTGCTGGGGGCGGACTATGGCTACACCTTC
CDR3aa: CASSLVLGADYGYTF

d_gene: TRBD1
v_gene: TRBV9
abundance: -
j_gene: TRBJ1-2
len: 14
CDR3nt: TGTGCCAGCAGCGTAGGGGGGACAGGCTATGGCTACACCTTC
CDR3aa: CASSVGGTGYGYTF

d_gene: -
v_gene: TRBV7-6
abundance: few
j_gene: TRBJ1-3
len: 16
CDR3nt: TGTGCCAGCAGCCCGGACGGGATGATTCGAGGAAACACCATATATTTT
CDR3aa: CASSPDGMIRGNTIYF

d_gene: -
v_gene: TRBV14
abundance: -
j_gene: TRBJ1-1
len: 16
CDR3nt: TGTGCCAGCAGCCAAAGGGGGTCGCGGCGGAACACTGAAGCTTTCTTT
CDR3aa: CASSQRGSRRNTEAFF

d_gene: -
v_gene: TRBV7-9
abundance: -
j_gene: TRBJ1-4
len: 12
CDR3nt: TGTGCCAGCAGTTTCGCTAGTGAAAAACTGTTTTTT
CDR3aa: CASSFASEKLFF

d_gene: -
v_gene: TRBV7-9
abundance: -
j_gene: TRBJ1-2
len: 13
CDR3nt: TGTGCCAGCAGCTTTGGGGCCCTGGGTGGCTACACCTTC
CDR3aa: CASSFGALGGYTF